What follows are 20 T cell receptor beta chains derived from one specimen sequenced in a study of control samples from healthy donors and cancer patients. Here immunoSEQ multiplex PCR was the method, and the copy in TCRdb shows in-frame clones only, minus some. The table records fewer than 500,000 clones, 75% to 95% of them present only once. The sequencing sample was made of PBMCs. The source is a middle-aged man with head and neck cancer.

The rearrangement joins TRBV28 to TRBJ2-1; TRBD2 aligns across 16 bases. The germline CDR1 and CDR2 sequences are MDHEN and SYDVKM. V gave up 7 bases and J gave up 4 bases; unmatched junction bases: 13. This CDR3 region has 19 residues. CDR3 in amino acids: CASTDTPGTSGRDYNEQFF. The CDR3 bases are TGTGCCAGCACCGACACTCCCGGGACTAGCGGGAGGGATTACAATGAGCAGTTCTTC. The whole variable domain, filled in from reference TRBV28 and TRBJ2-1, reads DVKVTQSSRYLVKRTGEKVFLECVQDMDHENMFWYRQDPGLGLRLIYFSYDVKMKEKGDIPEGYSVSREKKERFSLILESASTNQTSMYLCASTDTPGTSGRDYNEQFFGPGTRLTVL.

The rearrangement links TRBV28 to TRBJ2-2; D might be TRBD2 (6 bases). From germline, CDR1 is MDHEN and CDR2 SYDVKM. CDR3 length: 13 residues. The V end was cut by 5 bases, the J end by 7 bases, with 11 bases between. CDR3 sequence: CASSRGLFGELFF. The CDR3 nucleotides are TGTGCCAGCAGTAGAGGACTATTCGGGGAGCTGTTTTTT.

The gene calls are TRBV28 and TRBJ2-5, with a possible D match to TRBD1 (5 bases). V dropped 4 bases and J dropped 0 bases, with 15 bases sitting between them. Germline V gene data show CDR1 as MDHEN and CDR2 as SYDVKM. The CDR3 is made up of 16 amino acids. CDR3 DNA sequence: TGTGCCAGCAGTTCACCAAGACAGAAGTACCAAGAGACCCAGTACTTC. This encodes CASSSPRQKYQETQYF. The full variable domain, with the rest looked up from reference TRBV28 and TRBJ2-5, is DVKVTQSSRYLVKRTGEKVFLECVQDMDHENMFWYRQDPGLGLRLIYFSYDVKMKEKGDIPEGYSVSREKKERFSLILESASTNQTSMYLCASSSPRQKYQETQYFGPGTRLLVL.

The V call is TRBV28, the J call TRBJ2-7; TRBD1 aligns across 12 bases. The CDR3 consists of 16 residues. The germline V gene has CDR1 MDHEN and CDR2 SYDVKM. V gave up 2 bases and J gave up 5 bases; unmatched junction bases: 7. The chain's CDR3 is CASSLPGQGASNEQYF. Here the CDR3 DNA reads TGTGCCAGCAGTTTACCGGGACAGGGGGCGAGCAACGAGCAGTACTTC.

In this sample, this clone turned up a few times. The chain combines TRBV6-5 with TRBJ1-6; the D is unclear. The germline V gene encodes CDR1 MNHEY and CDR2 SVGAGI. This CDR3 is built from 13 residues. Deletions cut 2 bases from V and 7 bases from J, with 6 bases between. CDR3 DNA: TGTGCCAGCAGTTACGTCTTGAATTCACCCCTCCACTTT. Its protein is CASSYVLNSPLHF.

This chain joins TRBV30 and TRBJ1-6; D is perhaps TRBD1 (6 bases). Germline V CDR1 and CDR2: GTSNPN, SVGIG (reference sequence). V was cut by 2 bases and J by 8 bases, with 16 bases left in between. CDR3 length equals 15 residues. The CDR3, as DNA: TGTGCCTGGAGTCCCGGCGGGGGGGCGCATTCACCCCTCCACTTT. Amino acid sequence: CAWSPGGGAHSPLHF. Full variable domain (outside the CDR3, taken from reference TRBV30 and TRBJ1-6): SQTIHQWPATLVQPVGSPLSLECTVEGTSNPNLYWYRQAAGRGLQLLFYSVGIGQISSEVPQNLSASRPQDRQFILSSKKLLLSDSGFYLCAWSPGGGAHSPLHFGNGTRLTVT.

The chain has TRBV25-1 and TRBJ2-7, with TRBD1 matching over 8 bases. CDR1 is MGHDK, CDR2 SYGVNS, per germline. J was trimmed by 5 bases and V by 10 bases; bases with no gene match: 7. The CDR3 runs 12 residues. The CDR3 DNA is TGTGCCATCTCGCCGACAGGGGACGAGCAGTACTTC. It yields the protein CAISPTGDEQYF.

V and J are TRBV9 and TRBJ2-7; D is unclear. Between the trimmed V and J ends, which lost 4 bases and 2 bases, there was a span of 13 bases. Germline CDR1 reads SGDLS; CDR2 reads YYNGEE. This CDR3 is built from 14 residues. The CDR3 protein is CASSQEDAAYEQYF. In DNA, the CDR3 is TGTGCCAGCAGCCAAGAGGATGCAGCCTACGAGCAGTACTTC.

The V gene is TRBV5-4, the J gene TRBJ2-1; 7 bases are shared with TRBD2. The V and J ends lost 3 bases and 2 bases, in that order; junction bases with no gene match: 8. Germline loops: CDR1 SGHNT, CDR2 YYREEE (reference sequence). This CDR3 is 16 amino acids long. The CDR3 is CASSSGTAGAYNEQFF. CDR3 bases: TGTGCCAGCAGCTCGGGGACGGCGGGAGCCTACAATGAGCAGTTCTTC.

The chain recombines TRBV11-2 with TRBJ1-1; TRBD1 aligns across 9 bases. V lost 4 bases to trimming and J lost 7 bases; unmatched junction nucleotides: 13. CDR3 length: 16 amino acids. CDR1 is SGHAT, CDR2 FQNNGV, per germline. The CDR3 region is CASSSRDRALLGEAFF. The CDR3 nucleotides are TGTGCCAGCAGCTCGAGGGACAGGGCGTTATTGGGTGAAGCTTTCTTT.

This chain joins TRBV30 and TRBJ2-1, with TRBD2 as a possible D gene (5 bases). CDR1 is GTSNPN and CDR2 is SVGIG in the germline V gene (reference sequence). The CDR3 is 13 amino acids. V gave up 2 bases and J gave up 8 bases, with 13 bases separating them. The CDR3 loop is CAWSRENSHEQFF. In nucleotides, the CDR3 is TGTGCCTGGAGTAGGGAGAATTCCCATGAGCAGTTCTTC.

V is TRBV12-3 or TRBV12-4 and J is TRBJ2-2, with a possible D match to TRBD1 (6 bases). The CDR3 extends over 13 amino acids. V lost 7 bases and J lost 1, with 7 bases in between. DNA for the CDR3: TGTGCCAGCATACAGGGGAACACCGGGGAGCTGTTTTTT. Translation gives CASIQGNTGELFF.

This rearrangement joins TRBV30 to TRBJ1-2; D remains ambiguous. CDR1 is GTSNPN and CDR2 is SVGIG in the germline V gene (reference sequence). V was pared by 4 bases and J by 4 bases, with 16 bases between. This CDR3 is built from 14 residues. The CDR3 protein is CAWTRTYVTYGYTF. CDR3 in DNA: TGTGCCTGGACCCGGACCTATGTGACCTATGGCTACACCTTC.

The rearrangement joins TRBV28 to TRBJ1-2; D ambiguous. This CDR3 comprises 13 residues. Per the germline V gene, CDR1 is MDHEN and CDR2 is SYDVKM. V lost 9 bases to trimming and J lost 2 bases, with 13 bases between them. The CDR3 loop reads CASGGERNYGYTF. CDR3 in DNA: TGTGCCAGTGGTGGGGAGAGAAACTATGGCTACACCTTC.

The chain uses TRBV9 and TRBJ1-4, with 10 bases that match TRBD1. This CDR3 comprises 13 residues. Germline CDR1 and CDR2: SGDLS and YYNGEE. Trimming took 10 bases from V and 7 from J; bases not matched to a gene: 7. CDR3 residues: CALSGQGSEKLFF. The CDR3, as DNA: TGTGCCCTCTCGGGACAGGGGTCTGAAAAACTGTTTTTT.

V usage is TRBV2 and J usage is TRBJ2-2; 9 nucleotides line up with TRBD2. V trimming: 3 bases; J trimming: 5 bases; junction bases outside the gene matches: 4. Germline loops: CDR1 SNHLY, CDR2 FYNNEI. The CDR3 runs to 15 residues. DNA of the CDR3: TGTGCCAGCAGTGATGGCGGGAGGGGGACCGGGGAGCTGTTTTTT. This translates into CASSDGGRGTGELFF.

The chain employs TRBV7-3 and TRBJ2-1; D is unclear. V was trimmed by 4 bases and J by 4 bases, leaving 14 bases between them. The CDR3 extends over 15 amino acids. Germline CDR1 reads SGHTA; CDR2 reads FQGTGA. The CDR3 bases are TGTGCCAGCAGCTCTGTGTCTAACCTTTACAATGAGCAGTTCTTC. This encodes CASSSVSNLYNEQFF.

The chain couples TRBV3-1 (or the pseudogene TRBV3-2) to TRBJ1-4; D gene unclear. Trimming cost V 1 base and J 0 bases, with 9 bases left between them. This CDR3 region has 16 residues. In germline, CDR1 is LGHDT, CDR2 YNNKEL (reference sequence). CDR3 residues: CASSQGLGATNEKLFF. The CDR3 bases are TGTGCCAGCAGCCAAGGTTTGGGCGCAACTAATGAAAAACTGTTTTTT.

CDR3 loop: CASSFPTGQGSYEQYF. The CDR3 bases are TGTGCCAGCAGTTTTCCCACGGGACAGGGCTCCTACGAGCAGTACTTC. The J gene is TRBJ2-7, the V gene TRBV27, with TRBD1 matching 9 bases. Germline CDR1 and CDR2: MNHEY and SMNVEV (reference sequence). V lost 3 bases, J lost 0 bases, and 6 bases stayed unmatched. CDR3 size: 16 residues.

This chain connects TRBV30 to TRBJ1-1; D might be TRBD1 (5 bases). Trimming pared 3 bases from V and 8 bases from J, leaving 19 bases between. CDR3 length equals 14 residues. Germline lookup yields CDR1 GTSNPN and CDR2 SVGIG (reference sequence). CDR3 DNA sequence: TGTGCCTGGAGCGCAGGGAGTAGAATACTAGAAGCTTTCTTT. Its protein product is CAWSAGSRILEAFF.